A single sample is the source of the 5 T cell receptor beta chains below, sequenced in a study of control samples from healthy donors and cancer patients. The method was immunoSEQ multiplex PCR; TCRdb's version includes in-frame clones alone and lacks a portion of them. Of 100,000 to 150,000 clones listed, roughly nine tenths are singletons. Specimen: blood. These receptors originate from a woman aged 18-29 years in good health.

The CDR3 DNA is TGCGCCAGCAGCCCCGTTATTCGGACTTTCAGCGGGAGGGCCACAATCCATGAGCAGTTCTTC. Translation: CASSPVIRTFSGRATIHEQFF. The chain recombines TRBV4-3 with TRBJ2-1, with 10 bases lining up with TRBD2. This CDR3 contains 21 residues. The junction had 26 bases not matched to a gene; V was cut back by 4 bases and J by 8 bases. Germline loops: CDR1 LGHNA, CDR2 YSLEER.

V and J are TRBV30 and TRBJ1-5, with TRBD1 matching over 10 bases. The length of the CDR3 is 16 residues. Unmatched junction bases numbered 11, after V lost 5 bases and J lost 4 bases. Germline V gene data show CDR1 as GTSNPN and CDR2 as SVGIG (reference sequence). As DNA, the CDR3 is TGTGCCTGGCGACCACCAGACAGGGGGCAAAATCAGCCCCAGCATTTT. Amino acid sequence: CAWRPPDRGQNQPQHF. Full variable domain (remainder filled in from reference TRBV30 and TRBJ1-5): SQTIHQWPATLVQPVGSPLSLECTVEGTSNPNLYWYRQAAGRGLQLLFYSVGIGQISSEVPQNLSASRPQDRQFILSSKKLLLSDSGFYLCAWRPPDRGQNQPQHFGDGTRLSIL.

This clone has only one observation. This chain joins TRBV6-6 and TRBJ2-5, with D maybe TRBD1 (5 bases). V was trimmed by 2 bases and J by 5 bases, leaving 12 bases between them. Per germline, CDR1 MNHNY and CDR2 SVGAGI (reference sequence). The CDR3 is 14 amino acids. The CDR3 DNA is TGTGCCAGCAGTTACGAGCCAGGGTGGGAGACCCAGTACTTC. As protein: CASSYEPGWETQYF.

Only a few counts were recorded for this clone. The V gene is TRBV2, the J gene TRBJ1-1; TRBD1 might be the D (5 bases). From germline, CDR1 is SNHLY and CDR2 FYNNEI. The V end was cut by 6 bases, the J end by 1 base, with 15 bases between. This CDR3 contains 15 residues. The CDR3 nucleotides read TGTGCCAGCAGCACCTCAGGGTTGGCGAACACTGAAGCTTTCTTT. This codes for CASSTSGLANTEAFF.

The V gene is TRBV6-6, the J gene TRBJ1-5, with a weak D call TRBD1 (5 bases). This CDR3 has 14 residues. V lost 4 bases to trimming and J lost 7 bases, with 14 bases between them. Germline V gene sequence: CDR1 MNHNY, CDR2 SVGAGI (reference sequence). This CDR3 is CASSSWGVDQPQHF. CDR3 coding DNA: TGTGCCAGCAGTTCTTGGGGGGTAGACCAGCCCCAGCATTTT.